This is a list of T cell receptor beta chains from one sample in a study of shared clonotypes between healthy human individuals. Sequencing used immunoSEQ multiplex PCR; TCRdb keeps in-frame clones, though not all of them. The sample includes about 1 million clones, 70% to 80% of them seen just once. Material for sequencing was memory CD4+ T cells sorted from blood. All receptors come from a man between 18 and 35 years old in good health. CDR3s include the opening cysteine and the closing phenylalanine or tryptophan. Clone size is not always given. Where it is, it says once, few, many or a class for expanded clones.

once	TRBV19	CASSIWTGGLFFDEQFF
few	TRBV7-6	CASSSRDLRGYTF
few	TRBV19	CATNPGQATEAFF
-	TRBV9	CASSVGAAPYEQYF
-	TRBV7-9	CASSLPLARSGRGSEQYF
-	TRBV5-6	CASSSTPGVGETQYF
-	TRBV7-9	CASSFPGSSYEQYF
-	TRBV18	CASSGGGKNEQFF
-	TRBV2	CASSEGQGRTEAFF
-	TRBV18	CASSPPAREETQYF
-	TRBV27	CASSWGISSYEQYF
-	TRBV18	CASSPNGGLGYEQYF
-	TRBV19	CASSIKLEAFF
-	TRBV23-1	CASSHPAKGQGCYREKLFF